Below, 17 T cell receptor beta chains from the same sample are listed, as sequenced in a study of vaccination and CD4 T cells after COVID-19. Their antigen targets remain unknown. Stated treatment: approximately nine-day PBMC culture with coronavirus spike peptide pools or control peptides (ViraFEST assay). The Oncomine TCR Beta short-read assay sequenced DNA from cultured CD4+ T cells. TCRdb reprocessed the PCR reads with MiXCR, giving one entry per CDR3 protein. The sample records approximately 21,000 distinct CDR3 sequences, 60% being singletons. The sequences come from CD4+ T cells from blood, cultured in vitro, collected after SARS-CoV-2 vaccination. The origin of the receptors is a human donor who had recovered from COVID-19.

V is TRBV20-1 and J is TRBJ1-4; D remains ambiguous. The CDR3 runs 12 residues. The germline V gene has CDR1 DFQATT and CDR2 SNEGSKA (reference sequence). V was pared by 7 bases and J by 5 bases, with 11 bases between. The chain's CDR3 is CSVRSENEKLFF. The CDR3 DNA follows: TGCAGTGTGAGGTCAGAGAATGAAAAACTGTTTTTT.

The chain uses TRBV28 and TRBJ2-4, with 7 bases aligning to TRBD2. V shed 4 bases, J shed 6 bases, and the junction held 12 bases outside the gene matches. The CDR3 extends over 16 amino acids. Germline CDR1 is MDHEN and CDR2 is SYDVKM. This CDR3 is CASSSTLQGLRNIQYF. CDR3 bases: TGTGCCAGCAGTTCTACTCTCCAGGGACTAAGAAACATTCAGTACTTC.

Written as DNA, the CDR3 is TGTGCCAGTAGTATAGATCTGGGTTTCCAAGCTTTCTTT. It yields the protein CASSIDLGFQAFF. The rearrangement links TRBV19 to TRBJ1-1; no definite D call. CDR3 length equals 13 residues. CDR1 is LNHDA and CDR2 is SQIVND in the germline V gene (reference sequence). Trimming stripped 0 bases from V and 9 bases from J, with 11 bases between. The variable domain in full, with the rest retrieved from reference TRBV19 and TRBJ1-1, is DGGITQSPKYLFRKEGQNVTLSCEQNLNHDAMYWYRQDPGQGLRLIYYSQIVNDFQKGDIAEGYSVSREKKESFPLTVTSAQKNPTAFYLCASSIDLGFQAFFGQGTRLTVV.

The J gene is TRBJ1-5, the V gene TRBV20-1; 8 bases agree with TRBD1. V trimming: 0 bases; J trimming: 0 bases; junction bases outside the gene matches: 10. Germline V lookup: CDR1 DFQATT, CDR2 SNEGSKA (reference sequence). This CDR3 is built from 18 residues. The CDR3 sequence is CSARDSRGLGSSNQPQHF. The CDR3 DNA sequence: TGCAGTGCTAGAGATTCCAGGGGGCTCGGCTCTAGCAATCAGCCCCAGCATTTT.

V is TRBV7-2 and J is TRBJ2-2; D may match TRBD1 or TRBD2 (5 bases each). Trimming stripped 3 bases from V and 4 bases from J, with 9 bases between. Germline-derived CDR1 and CDR2 are SGHTA and FQGNSA. This CDR3 is built from 14 residues. CDR3 DNA: TGTGCCAGCAGCTTTTGGGGGTCCACCGGGGAGCTGTTTTTT. Encoded protein: CASSFWGSTGELFF.

CDR3 residues: CASSSLGGGQPQHF. The DNA of the CDR3 is TGTGCCAGCAGTTCATTAGGGGGAGGGCAGCCCCAGCATTTT. The gene calls are TRBV27 and TRBJ1-5, with a weak D call TRBD1 (6 bases). Per germline, CDR1 MNHEY and CDR2 SMNVEV (reference sequence). CDR3 length: 14 residues. V was cut by 4 bases and J by 7 bases, with 14 bases left in between.

With respect to this clonotype: The junction differs from germline at one of its ends, possibly a read error. V and J are TRBV7-9 and TRBJ1-2, with 7 nucleotides matching TRBD1. There are 16 residues in the CDR3. Per germline, CDR1 SEHNR and CDR2 FQNEAQ (reference sequence). For the CDR3, the DNA is TGTGCCAGCAGCCCGTTGGGGCAGGGGGAGGTGTATGGCTACGCCTTC. Translated: CASSPLGQGEVYGYAF.

The chain employs TRBV19 and TRBJ1-5; TRBD1 might be the D (5 bases). V was cut by 1 base and J by 7 bases, with 11 bases left in between. There are 14 residues in the CDR3. In germline, CDR1 is LNHDA, CDR2 SQIVND (reference sequence). The DNA for the CDR3 is TGTGCCAGTAGTATAGGAGGGGTAGGCCAGCCCCAGCATTTT. Encoded protein: CASSIGGVGQPQHF.

This chain links TRBV2 with TRBJ2-3; D remains ambiguous. The CDR3 is 14 amino acids. Germline assignment: CDR1 SNHLY and CDR2 FYNNEI. Trimming removed 2 bases from V and 6 bases from J, with 12 bases in between. The CDR3 DNA reads as TGTGCCAGCAGTGAAAGCCTCTTTGGGGATACGCAGTATTTT. It yields the protein CASSESLFGDTQYF.

Only a few counts were recorded for this clonotype. The chain carries TRBV7-2 and TRBJ1-5, with 9 bases fitting TRBD1. CDR1 and CDR2 (germline): SGHTA, FQGNSA. This CDR3 has 16 residues. After removal of 2 bases from V and 9 bases from J, the junction contained 11 bases not matched to a gene. In nucleotides, the CDR3 is TGTGCCAGCAGCTTAATAGGCGGGACAGGGTCGGGGCCCCAGCATTTT. Its protein product is CASSLIGGTGSGPQHF.

The genes are TRBV28 and TRBJ1-2; no definite D call. Trimming took off 3 bases at V and 8 bases at J, with 13 bases between the two ends. Per germline, CDR1 MDHEN and CDR2 SYDVKM. This CDR3 has 13 amino acids. The CDR3 DNA is TGTGCCAGCAGTTTGCCCAGCAGATACGGCTACACCTTC. Protein product: CASSLPSRYGYTF.

This clonotype was counted a few times. The chain couples TRBV6-1 to TRBJ1-2; the D gene is possibly TRBD1 (5 bases). V was cut by 2 bases and J by 5 bases, with 24 bases left in between. This CDR3 has 18 residues. Germline assignment: CDR1 MNHNS and CDR2 SASEGT. DNA of the CDR3: TGTGCCAGCAGTGAAACGGGGGGGACCTTCCGCGACTTTTATGGCTACACCTTC. It codes for CASSETGGTFRDFYGYTF.

This clonotype was seen a few times. The V call is TRBV6-1, the J call TRBJ1-1; TRBD1 is a possible D gene (5 bases). Looked up from germline, CDR1 is MNHNS and CDR2 is SASEGT. V lost 2 bases, J lost 5 bases, and 21 bases lay in between. This CDR3 is built from 17 residues. The CDR3 coding sequence is TGTGCCAGCAGTGAACTCGCTAGGGGTCTAGCCGGAACTGAAGCTTTCTTT. It codes for CASSELARGLAGTEAFF.

Written as DNA, the CDR3 is TGTGCCTGGAGTGTACTTAGGGTTCGTGGCTACACCTTC. The encoded protein is CAWSVLRVRGYTF. This chain connects TRBV30 to TRBJ1-2; no reliable D call. The CDR3 has 13 residues. Trimming cost V 0 bases and J 7 bases, with 12 bases left between them. In germline, CDR1 is GTSNPN, CDR2 SVGIG (reference sequence).

The rearrangement uses TRBV2 and TRBJ2-3; maybe TRBD2 (7 bases). Trimming removed 3 bases from V and 4 bases from J, with 17 bases in between. The CDR3 sequence is 16 residues long. CDR1 and CDR2 from the germline V gene are SNHLY and FYNNEI. CDR3 sequence: CASSDVLRGGSDTQYF. The CDR3 region has the DNA TGTGCCAGCAGTGATGTATTGAGGGGGGGGTCAGATACGCAGTATTTT.

This chain links TRBV4-2 with TRBJ2-1; 10 bases match TRBD2. This CDR3 contains 17 residues. V shed 1 base and J 1 base; nucleotides not matched to a gene: 4. CDR1 LGHNA and CDR2 YNFKEQ come from the germline V gene. The CDR3 region is CASSQVGAGGSYNEQFF. Written as DNA, the CDR3 is TGTGCCAGCAGCCAAGTAGGAGCGGGAGGGTCCTACAATGAGCAGTTCTTC.

This clonotype was found once. CDR3: CASSPGLATDTQYF. In DNA, the CDR3 is TGTGCCAGCAGCCCAGGACTAGCCACAGATACGCAGTATTTT. The V gene is TRBV7-2, the J gene TRBJ2-3; 8 bases line up with TRBD2. CDR1 is SGHTA and CDR2 is FQGNSA in the germline V gene. The V and J ends lost 5 bases and 2 bases, in that order; junction bases with no gene match: 3. The CDR3 covers 14 residues.